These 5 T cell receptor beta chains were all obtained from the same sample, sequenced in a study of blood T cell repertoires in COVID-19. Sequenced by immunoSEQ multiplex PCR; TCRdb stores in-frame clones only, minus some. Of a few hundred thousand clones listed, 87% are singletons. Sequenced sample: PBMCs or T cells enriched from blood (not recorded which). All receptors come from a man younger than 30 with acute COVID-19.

The CDR3 DNA reads as TGTGCCAGCAGCTTAGGGGGAGTGAACACCGGGGAGCTGTTTTTT. Translation gives CASSLGGVNTGELFF. The chain couples TRBV7-9 to TRBJ2-2; a weak D match, TRBD2 (5 bases). Germline lookup yields CDR1 SEHNR and CDR2 FQNEAQ (reference sequence). The CDR3 extends over 15 amino acids. V was clipped by 1 base and J by 1 base, with 7 bases between them.

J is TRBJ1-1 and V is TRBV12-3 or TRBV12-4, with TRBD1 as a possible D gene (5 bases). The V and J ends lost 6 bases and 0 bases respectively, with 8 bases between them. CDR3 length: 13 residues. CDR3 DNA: TGTGCCAGCAGCCCCAGGGTGAACACTGAAGCTTTCTTT. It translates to CASSPRVNTEAFF.

The CDR3 is CASSVEGTGDSPLHF. CDR3 in DNA: TGTGCCAGCAGCGTCGAAGGGACAGGGGACTCACCCCTCCACTTT. The chain has TRBV9 and TRBJ1-6; TRBD1 matches at 10 bases. Germline loops: CDR1 SGDLS, CDR2 YYNGEE. This CDR3 is built from 15 residues. Germline trimming cut 2 bases from V and 10 bases from J; bases unmatched to any gene: 6.

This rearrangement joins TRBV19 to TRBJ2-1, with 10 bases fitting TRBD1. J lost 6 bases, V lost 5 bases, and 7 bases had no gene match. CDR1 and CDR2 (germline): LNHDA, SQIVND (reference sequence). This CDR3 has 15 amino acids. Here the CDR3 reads CASSQTGGAGNEQFF. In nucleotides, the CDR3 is TGTGCCAGTAGTCAGACAGGGGGCGCGGGCAATGAGCAGTTCTTC.

In nucleotides, the CDR3 is TGTGCCAGCAGCGTCCGAGGGACAGGGGGCTCGGGAGATACGCAGTATTTT. Amino acids: CASSVRGTGGSGDTQYF. The chain is built from TRBV9 and TRBJ2-3; 12 bases are shared with TRBD1. V dropped 2 bases and J dropped 5; count of bases not matched to a gene: 9. In germline, CDR1 is SGDLS, CDR2 YYNGEE. The CDR3 length is 17 residues.